This entry lists 23 T cell receptor beta chains sequenced from one sample in a study of T-cell reconstitution after alpha-beta-depleted transplantation in children. For TCRbeta, the library was prepared with unique molecular identifiers. TCRdb processed the PCR reads anew with MiXCR; each CDR3 protein has one entry. The sample lists 230,000 or so distinct CDR3 sequences, about 12% occurring once. The specimen was PBMCs from the stem cell graft donor, collected from the stem cell graft. The receptors stem from a human donor who donated a stem cell graft to a child with acute lymphoblastic leukemia.

The rearrangement links TRBV19 to TRBJ1-2; D call uncertain. Looked up from germline, CDR1 is LNHDA and CDR2 is SQIVND (reference sequence). Trimming removed 10 bases from V and 5 bases from J, with 17 bases in between. CDR3 length equals 13 residues. The CDR3 nucleotides are TGTGCCACTTCAGAGGCTCTCGGATATGGCTACACCTTC. Translation: CATSEALGYGYTF.

This clonotype has at least ten counts. This rearrangement joins TRBV9 to TRBJ2-7; 9 nucleotides agree with TRBD1. Per germline, CDR1 SGDLS and CDR2 YYNGEE. The CDR3 runs 13 residues. The V gene end was trimmed by 2 bases and the J gene end by 7 bases; junction bases not matched to a gene: 4. The CDR3: CASSVGTGKEQYF. The DNA for the CDR3 is TGTGCCAGCAGCGTCGGGACAGGGAAAGAGCAGTACTTC.

Many counts were recorded for this clonotype. The chain employs TRBV5-5 and TRBJ2-3; perhaps TRBD1 as D (6 bases). Trimming stripped 5 bases from V and 2 bases from J, with 15 bases between. CDR3 length: 15 amino acids. Per germline, CDR1 SGHKS and CDR2 YYEKEE (reference sequence). The CDR3 region is CASSIYREPTDTQYF. The CDR3 region has the DNA TGTGCCAGCAGTATATACAGGGAACCCACAGATACGCAGTATTTT.

This clonotype appeared many times. The chain uses TRBV4-3 and TRBJ2-1; D could derive from TRBD1 or TRBD2 (5 bases each). V gave up 0 bases and J gave up 2 bases, with 14 bases separating them. CDR1 and CDR2 (germline): LGHNA, YSLEER. CDR3 length equals 17 residues. The CDR3 sequence: CASSQDPTGTAYNEQFF. The CDR3 nucleotides are TGCGCCAGCAGCCAAGATCCTACCGGGACGGCCTACAATGAGCAGTTCTTC.

This rearrangement joins TRBV7-9 to TRBJ1-1; D remains ambiguous. The CDR3 runs to 13 residues. With 2 bases removed from V and 7 bases from J, the gap between germline ends came to 11 bases. Germline CDR1 and CDR2: SEHNR and FQNEAQ (reference sequence). Here the CDR3 reads CASSLRGIDEAFF. CDR3 coding DNA: TGTGCCAGCAGCTTACGAGGAATCGATGAAGCTTTCTTT. Full variable domain (remainder filled in from reference TRBV7-9 and TRBJ1-1): DTGVSQNPRHKITKRGQNVTFRCDPISEHNRLYWYRQTLGQGPEFLTYFQNEAQLEKSRLLSDRFSAERPKGSFSTLEIQRTEQGDSAMYLCASSLRGIDEAFFGQGTRLTVV.

At least ten counts were recorded for this clonotype. V is TRBV7-8 and J is TRBJ2-3, with no clear D. The CDR3 extends over 12 amino acids. V gave up 5 bases and J gave up 2 bases, with 5 bases separating them. The germline CDR1 and CDR2 sequences are SGHVS and FQNEAQ. CDR3 amino acids: CASSLFTDTQYF. The DNA for the CDR3 is TGTGCCAGCAGCCTTTTCACAGATACGCAGTATTTT.

This clonotype was picked up many times. The chain joins TRBV6-1 to TRBJ1-4; no definite D call. The CDR3 extends over 13 amino acids. CDR1 MNHNS and CDR2 SASEGT come from the germline V gene. Trimming pared 4 bases from V and 3 bases from J, leaving 6 bases between. CDR3 nucleotides: TGTGCCAGCAGTGTAGTCTCTAATGAAAAACTGTTTTTT. It encodes CASSVVSNEKLFF.

The rearrangement links TRBV29-1 to TRBJ2-7; D possibly corresponds to TRBD2 (6 bases). The CDR3 is made up of 15 amino acids. Looked up from germline, CDR1 is SQVTM and CDR2 is ANQGSEA. V was trimmed by 0 bases and J by 3 bases, leaving 15 bases between them. In DNA, the CDR3 is TGCAGCGTTGAAGACGGTGGGGACTTATACTACGAGCAGTACTTC. Its protein is CSVEDGGDLYYEQYF.

The sample holds many counts of this clonotype. The chain combines TRBV12-3 or TRBV12-4 with TRBJ2-1, with TRBD2 as a possible D gene (5 bases). V lost 7 bases and J lost 3, with 16 bases in between. The CDR3 contains 15 residues. The CDR3: CASTPSSPNYNEQFF. The CDR3 nucleotides read TGTGCCAGCACCCCTAGCTCCCCTAACTACAATGAGCAGTTCTTC.

This clonotype was seen a few times. This rearrangement joins TRBV5-1 to TRBJ2-2; 8 bases are shared with TRBD1. Germline V gives CDR1 SGHRS, CDR2 YFSETQ. The CDR3 spans 14 residues. The trim removed 3 bases at V and 6 bases at J, leaving 4 bases unmatched. CDR3 sequence: CASSSGQGAGELFF. CDR3 bases: TGCGCCAGCAGCTCCGGACAGGGCGCCGGGGAGCTGTTTTTT.

This clonotype was recorded at least ten times. CDR3 sequence reads: CASTTAGAASYEQYF. The CDR3 DNA is TGTGCCAGCACCACGGCCGGAGCCGCCTCCTACGAGCAGTACTTC. The chain couples TRBV7-2 to TRBJ2-7; D unresolved. V was pared by 7 bases and J by 0 bases, with 16 bases between. The germline V gene encodes CDR1 SGHTA and CDR2 FQGNSA. The CDR3 has 15 residues.

V and J are TRBV5-6 and TRBJ1-4, with D unclear. Germline V gene sequence: CDR1 SGHDT, CDR2 YYEEEE. CDR3 length equals 15 residues. Deletions cut 2 bases from V and 7 bases from J, with 15 bases between. The CDR3 DNA reads as TGTGCCAGCAGCTTATACAGCGGCATCCGTGAAAAACTGTTTTTT. Encoded protein: CASSLYSGIREKLFF.

In this sample, this clonotype turned up many times. Mismatch with germline at one junction end may stem from a read error. The CDR3 loop reads CASSQDRGSRNTIYF. CDR3 DNA sequence: TGCGCCAGCAGCCAGGACAGGGGCTCTCGAAACACCATATATTTT. The chain employs TRBV4-3 and TRBJ1-3, with 9 nucleotides matching TRBD1. Germline CDR1 is LGHNA and CDR2 is YSLEER. This CDR3 has 15 residues.

This clonotype has a count of ten or more. The chain joins TRBV12-3 or TRBV12-4 to TRBJ2-5; 13 bases agree with TRBD2. V lost 4 bases to trimming and J lost 4 bases; unmatched junction nucleotides: 3. This CDR3 has 15 residues. CDR3 in amino acids: CASSSGTSGTETQYF. The CDR3 DNA sequence: TGTGCCAGCAGTTCCGGGACTAGCGGGACAGAGACCCAGTACTTC.

This clonotype was observed many times. The chain recombines TRBV9 with TRBJ1-6, with D possibly TRBD1 on 6 matching bases. The CDR3 length is 17 residues. Germline values: CDR1 SGDLS, CDR2 YYNGEE. The V gene lost 0 bases and the J gene lost 6 bases, with 16 bases spanning the gap. The CDR3 region is CASSVGGRGVSNSPLHF. CDR3 in DNA: TGTGCCAGCAGCGTAGGCGGCAGGGGCGTTTCTAATTCACCCCTCCACTTT.

This clonotype was observed at least ten times. The V gene is TRBV6-1, the J gene TRBJ1-1; tentative D call: TRBD1 (5 bases). The ends were cut back, 6 bases at V and 4 bases at J, with 12 bases in the middle. The germline V gene encodes CDR1 MNHNS and CDR2 SASEGT. This CDR3 has 13 residues. As DNA, the CDR3 is TGTGCCAGCAGGGACAAACAGTTCACTGAAGCTTTCTTT. It codes for CASRDKQFTEAFF.

On this clonotype itself: It may be a read error: a sequence one base away is much more abundant. The chain recombines TRBV28 with TRBJ2-1, with a tentative D call TRBD1 (5 bases). The germline V gene has CDR1 MDHEN and CDR2 SYDVKM. The CDR3 is 15 amino acids. Trimming took 8 bases from V and 4 from J, leaving 18 bases between them. CDR3 protein: CASEEGHVRYNEQFF. Here the CDR3 DNA reads TGTGCCAGCGAGGAAGGACACGTTCGTTACAATGAGCAGTTCTTC.

This clonotype was recorded at least ten times. This CDR3 reads CSARSGLDSGEQFF. The CDR3, as DNA: TGCAGTGCTAGATCGGGACTAGACTCCGGTGAGCAGTTCTTC. The V gene is TRBV20-1, the J gene TRBJ2-1, with 8 bases lining up with TRBD2. The CDR3 length is 14 residues. The germline V gene encodes CDR1 DFQATT and CDR2 SNEGSKA (reference sequence). The V segment lost 2 bases and the J segment 9 bases; nucleotides outside the gene matches: 9.

This clonotype was observed at least ten times. The DNA for the CDR3 is TGTGCCAGGACAGAGAACACCGGGGAGCTGTTTTTT. This encodes CARTENTGELFF. The chain uses TRBV5-5 and TRBJ2-2, with TRBD1 as a possible D gene (5 bases). The ends were cut back, 8 bases at V and 1 base at J, with 6 bases in the middle. Germline V CDR1 and CDR2: SGHKS, YYEKEE (reference sequence). This CDR3 is built from 12 residues.

Only a few counts were recorded for this clonotype. The chain joins TRBV5-1 to TRBJ2-4; a weak D match, TRBD2 (5 bases). Germline CDR1 and CDR2: SGHRS and YFSETQ. Trimming shortened V by 1 base and J by 0 bases, and 11 bases separated the two germline ends. This CDR3 is built from 16 residues. CDR3 sequence reads: CASSLNAGGAKNIQYF. CDR3 coding DNA: TGCGCCAGCAGCTTGAACGCCGGAGGAGCCAAAAACATTCAGTACTTC.

This clonotype was seen at least ten times. A junction boundary mismatches the germline segment, possibly from a read error. This rearrangement joins TRBV10-3 to TRBJ1-3; D may be TRBD1 (5 bases). This CDR3 is built from 13 residues. CDR1 and CDR2 (germline): ENHRY, SYGVKD. The CDR3 loop reads CAISPGTPFGLFF. Written as DNA, the CDR3 is TGTGCCATCAGCCCCGGGACCCCCTTCGGGCTTTTTTTT.

This clonotype was picked up many times. The chain couples TRBV29-1 to TRBJ2-7; D perhaps matches TRBD1 (6 bases). The CDR3 contains 14 residues. V was pared by 5 bases and J by 7 bases, with 21 bases between. Germline assignment: CDR1 SQVTM and CDR2 ANQGSEA. The CDR3 region is CSVTPGHPFVEQYF. Here the CDR3 DNA reads TGCAGCGTTACGCCGGGACACCCGTTCGTGGAGCAGTACTTC.

There are many counts of this clonotype. Written as DNA, the CDR3 is TGTGCCAGCAGTTTATTCGATGGACAGGACAATGAGCAGTTCTTC. This codes for CASSLFDGQDNEQFF. The V call is TRBV28, the J call TRBJ2-1; 7 bases line up with TRBD1. V gave up 1 base and J gave up 5 bases; unmatched junction bases: 5. The CDR3 sequence is 15 residues long. Germline V gene sequence: CDR1 MDHEN, CDR2 SYDVKM.